The T cell receptor beta chain under discussion was sequenced for a study of blood T cells in healthy people across ages. The CDR3 is made up of 13 amino acids. Trimming removed 6 bases from V and 0 bases from J, with 7 bases in between. Using a J-beta primer mix together with a sample-barcoded 5' primer, a second PCR was run for roughly 6 to 11 cycles. TCRdb analysed the 5' RACE reads with MiXCR anew, one entry per CDR3 protein. The sample shows 850,000 to 950,000 distinct CDR3 sequences, about 30% of them seen only once. This clonotype was counted many times. The rearrangement uses TRBV12-3 or TRBV12-4 and TRBJ2-3; D remains unclear. The material sequenced was blood. The source of this sequence is a woman older than 75 in good health. In nucleotides, the CDR3 is TGTGCCAGCAGCTTGCGGAGCACAGATACGCAGTATTTT. Protein: CASSLRSTDTQYF.